This passage covers 10 T cell receptor beta chains from one sample sequenced in a study of cytomegalovirus exposure and HLA in healthy donors. The PCR had 60 Vbeta and 13 Jbeta primers. TCRdb's table, derived via immunoSEQ multiplex PCR, lists solely in-frame clones and lacks some. This sample has about 170,000 clones, with approximately 85% found just once. The sequenced sample consisted of PBMCs. The receptors here all came from a man aged 25-45 years in good health and CMV-seropositive.

This clone was recorded a few times. The chain uses TRBV27 and TRBJ1-2, with TRBD1 matching 8 bases. Trimming at V came to 3 bases and at J to 5 bases, leaving 8 bases not matched to a gene. The CDR3 has 15 amino acids. From germline, CDR1 is MNHEY and CDR2 SMNVEV (reference sequence). The CDR3 protein is CASSLWPGQEYGYTF. The CDR3 DNA is TGTGCCAGCAGTTTGTGGCCGGGACAGGAGTATGGCTACACCTTC.

V gene TRBV29-1 combines with J gene TRBJ1-2, with TRBD1 as a possible D gene (5 bases). This CDR3 has 12 amino acids. Germline CDR1 is SQVTM and CDR2 is ANQGSEA. Trimming pared 3 bases from V and 7 bases from J, leaving 12 bases between. CDR3 sequence: CSVEGLGGGYTF. The CDR3 nucleotides read TGCAGCGTTGAGGGTCTGGGGGGTGGCTACACCTTC.

J is TRBJ2-1 and V is TRBV7-2, with 8 bases fitting TRBD1. Germline CDR1 is SGHTA and CDR2 is FQGNSA. The CDR3 has 15 amino acids. Unmatched junction bases numbered 3, after V lost 3 bases and J lost 2 bases. The CDR3 DNA is TGTGCCAGCAGCTTCCGGGACAGGACCTACAATGAGCAGTTCTTC. Amino acid sequence: CASSFRDRTYNEQFF.

This chain links TRBV4-2 with TRBJ2-7; unclear D gene. Trimming took off 0 bases at V and 7 bases at J, with 16 bases between the two ends. The CDR3 runs to 15 residues. Germline CDR1 is LGHNA and CDR2 is YNFKEQ. The CDR3 region has the DNA TGTGCCAGCAGCCAAGAATTATTCCCGGTTTGGGAGCAGTACTTC. Translation gives CASSQELFPVWEQYF.

V is TRBV5-4 and J is TRBJ2-3, with D perhaps matching TRBD1 (7 bases). CDR3 size: 14 residues. V shed 4 bases and J shed 5 bases, with 14 bases lying between them. Germline values: CDR1 SGHNT, CDR2 YYREEE (reference sequence). The CDR3: CASSRGTVRDTQYF. The CDR3, as DNA: TGTGCCAGCAGCCGGGGGACAGTCCGAGATACGCAGTATTTT.

The chain carries TRBV19 and TRBJ1-1; unclear D gene. V dropped 5 bases and J dropped 0 bases, with 7 bases sitting between them. CDR3 length: 13 residues. CDR1 is LNHDA, CDR2 SQIVND, per germline (reference sequence). The CDR3 bases are TGTGCCAGTAGTCTTGACTTGAACACTGAAGCTTTCTTT. Translated, it gives CASSLDLNTEAFF.

The chain has TRBV5-4 and TRBJ2-5; 13 nucleotides agree with TRBD2. This CDR3 is 17 amino acids long. The V gene end was trimmed by 6 bases and the J gene end by 6 bases; junction bases not matched to a gene: 14. Germline CDR1 SGHNT, CDR2 YYREEE (reference sequence). Here the CDR3 reads CASTTQLAGGPEKTQYF. The CDR3 nucleotides are TGTGCCAGCACCACCCAACTAGCGGGAGGGCCAGAAAAGACCCAGTACTTC.

The chain uses TRBV7-9 and TRBJ2-3, with D unresolved. Looked up from germline, CDR1 is SEHNR and CDR2 is FQNEAQ (reference sequence). V lost 8 bases and J lost 1, with 19 bases in between. This CDR3 contains 16 residues. The DNA of the CDR3 is TGTGCCAGCCAGCCAGGATTCCGTGTAGGCACAGATACGCAGTATTTT. This gives the protein CASQPGFRVGTDTQYF.

This chain uses TRBV5-4 with TRBJ2-1; maybe TRBD2 (6 bases). Germline V gives CDR1 SGHNT, CDR2 YYREEE (reference sequence). The CDR3 length is 15 residues. V was cut by 1 base and J by 6 bases, with 14 bases left in between. The CDR3 DNA follows: TGTGCCAGCAGCTTGCGAGGTGGGAGGCCCAATGAGCAGTTCTTC. This codes for CASSLRGGRPNEQFF. Filled out from reference TRBV5-4 and TRBJ2-1, the complete variable domain reads ETGVTQSPTHLIKTRGQQVTLRCSSQSGHNTVSWYQQALGQGPQFIFQYYREEENGRGNFPPRFSGLQFPNYSSELNVNALELDDSALYLCASSLRGGRPNEQFFGPGTRLTVL.

This clone appeared once. The chain employs TRBV10-1 and TRBJ2-7, with 10 bases identical to TRBD1. Germline loops: CDR1 WNHNN, CDR2 SYGVQD (reference sequence). The CDR3 spans 14 residues. The CDR3 is CASSDCRDRGTLRV. As DNA, the CDR3 is TGCGCCAGCAGTGACTGCCGGGACAGGGGCACGCTACGCGTC.